This entry lists 22 T cell receptor beta chains sequenced from one sample in a study of blood T cell repertoires in COVID-19. Here immunoSEQ multiplex PCR was the method, and the copy in TCRdb shows in-frame clones only, minus some. Of 150,000 to 250,000 clones in the sample, 75% to 90% were seen once. Sequencing input: PBMCs or T cells enriched from blood (not recorded which). The receptors here all came from a woman aged 25 to 45 who had recovered from COVID-19.

The chain employs TRBV11-2 and TRBJ2-7, with 8 bases aligning to TRBD1. CDR1 and CDR2 from the germline V gene are SGHAT and FQNNGV. The J segment lost 1 base and the V segment lost 3 bases, leaving 5 bases of the junction unmatched. This CDR3 has 15 residues. The CDR3 protein is CASSLMWTGSYEQYF. The CDR3 nucleotides read TGTGCCAGCAGCTTGATGTGGACAGGGTCCTACGAGCAGTACTTC.

J is TRBJ2-3 and V is TRBV6-5; D is perhaps TRBD1 (6 bases). The germline V and J ends were trimmed by 0 bases and 3 bases, with 13 bases remaining between them. This CDR3 is 16 amino acids long. Germline CDR1 and CDR2: MNHEY and SVGAGI. CDR3 residues: CASSYSGARTTDTQYF. CDR3 nucleotide sequence: TGTGCCAGCAGTTACTCGGGGGCACGGACGACAGATACGCAGTATTTT.

The chain employs TRBV7-2 and TRBJ2-1; the match to TRBD1 covers 9 bases. Trimming at V came to 8 bases and at J to 2 bases, leaving 4 bases not matched to a gene. The length of the CDR3 is 14 residues. The germline CDR1 and CDR2 sequences are SGHTA and FQGNSA. For the CDR3, the DNA is TGTGCCAGCGCCCGGGACAGGGCCTACAATGAGCAGTTCTTC. The encoded protein is CASARDRAYNEQFF. Full variable domain (missing parts from reference TRBV7-2 and TRBJ2-1): GAGVSQSPSNKVTEKGKDVELRCDPISGHTALYWYRQSLGQGLEFLIYFQGNSAPDKSGLPSDRFSAERTGGSVSTLTIQRTQQEDSAVYLCASARDRAYNEQFFGPGTRLTVL.

J is TRBJ2-1 and V is TRBV19; 9 bases are shared with TRBD2. V gave up 3 bases and J gave up 8 bases; unmatched junction bases: 5. Germline assignment: CDR1 LNHDA and CDR2 SQIVND (reference sequence). The CDR3 sequence is 14 residues long. Here the CDR3 reads CASSIWRGGHEQFF. The CDR3 DNA sequence: TGTGCCAGTAGTATCTGGCGGGGGGGCCATGAGCAGTTCTTC.

This clone has a single count. The chain has TRBV19 and TRBJ2-1; 7 bases map to TRBD2. CDR1 is LNHDA, CDR2 SQIVND, per germline (reference sequence). V dropped 4 bases and J dropped 7; count of bases not matched to a gene: 10. The CDR3 is 15 amino acids. The CDR3 bases are TGTGCCAGTAGTAGTCGCGGGAGCGTGGGTAATGAGCAGTTCTTC. Its protein product is CASSSRGSVGNEQFF.

The genes are TRBV18 and TRBJ2-7; the D is unclear. CDR1 KGHSH and CDR2 LQKENI come from the germline V gene. This CDR3 has 16 amino acids. Trimming cost V 3 bases and J 4 bases, with 19 bases left between them. The CDR3 DNA is TGTGCCAGCTCACCCTCGCTAATGGATCAGGTTTACGAGCAGTACTTC. Its protein product is CASSPSLMDQVYEQYF.

The genes are TRBV7-2 and TRBJ2-7; tentative D call: TRBD2 (6 bases). This CDR3 region has 14 residues. CDR1 and CDR2 (germline): SGHTA, FQGNSA. The V end lost 0 bases, the J end lost 4 bases, and 10 bases lay between the germline ends. CDR3 residues: CASSLARGDYEQYF. CDR3 sequence (DNA): TGTGCCAGCAGCTTAGCGCGGGGAGATTACGAGCAGTACTTC.

The J gene is TRBJ2-7, the V gene TRBV30; 10 bases align to TRBD1. J was trimmed by 4 bases and V by 1 base; bases with no gene match: 4. CDR1 GTSNPN and CDR2 SVGIG come from the germline V gene (reference sequence). The CDR3 length is 14 residues. This CDR3 reads CAWSGRQGAYEQYF. CDR3 coding DNA: TGTGCCTGGAGTGGGAGACAGGGGGCTTACGAGCAGTACTTC.

V is TRBV15 and J is TRBJ1-6; tentatively, D is TRBD1 (5 bases). The ends were cut back, 4 bases at V and 6 bases at J, with 16 bases in the middle. The germline V gene has CDR1 LNHNV and CDR2 YYDKDF (reference sequence). This CDR3 spans 16 amino acids. The CDR3 loop reads CATSTPTPGGNSPLHF. CDR3 DNA: TGTGCCACCAGCACCCCAACCCCCGGGGGTAATTCACCCCTCCACTTT.

The rearrangement uses TRBV19 and TRBJ1-5; a possible D gene is TRBD1 (5 bases). Trimming took 3 bases from V and 1 from J, leaving 13 bases between them. Per the germline V gene, CDR1 is LNHDA and CDR2 is SQIVND (reference sequence). The CDR3 is 16 residues long. This chain's CDR3 is CASSIHQGGSNQPQHF. The CDR3 region has the DNA TGTGCCAGTAGTATCCATCAGGGAGGGAGCAATCAGCCCCAGCATTTT.

The V gene is TRBV2, the J gene TRBJ1-1; D may be TRBD1 (5 bases). CDR1 and CDR2 from the germline V gene are SNHLY and FYNNEI. The CDR3 is made up of 15 amino acids. With 6 bases removed from V and 1 base from J, the gap between germline ends came to 15 bases. CDR3 amino acids: CASRGGIRENTEAFF. The DNA for the CDR3 is TGTGCCAGCAGGGGGGGAATTCGGGAGAACACTGAAGCTTTCTTT.

This clone came up many times. The rearrangement uses TRBV19 and TRBJ2-3; possibly TRBD2 for D (5 bases). Germline CDR1 is LNHDA and CDR2 is SQIVND (reference sequence). This CDR3 contains 16 residues. The ends were cut back, 7 bases at V and 1 base at J, with 18 bases in the middle. The CDR3: CASTLVGRVGTDTQYF. The DNA of the CDR3 is TGTGCCAGTACCCTGGTCGGGCGGGTTGGCACAGATACGCAGTATTTT.

The genes are TRBV19 and TRBJ1-5; a weak D match, TRBD1 (5 bases). V was cut by 5 bases and J by 3 bases, with 11 bases left in between. The length of the CDR3 is 14 residues. Germline CDR1 LNHDA, CDR2 SQIVND (reference sequence). The CDR3 loop is CASSVQGDNQPQHF. The CDR3 nucleotides read TGTGCCAGTAGTGTCCAGGGTGACAATCAGCCCCAGCATTTT.

The chain employs TRBV12-5 and TRBJ2-5; 7 bases map to TRBD1. From germline, CDR1 is LGHNT and CDR2 FRNRAP. The trim removed 5 bases at V and 1 base at J, leaving 7 bases unmatched. The CDR3 loop spans 15 amino acids. Here the CDR3 DNA reads TGTGCTAGTGGTCCCCAATACAGGGGCCAAGAGACCCAGTACTTC. It encodes CASGPQYRGQETQYF.

The chain is built from TRBV7-2 and TRBJ1-4; 11 bases are shared with TRBD1. CDR3 length: 16 residues. The ends lost 5 bases at V and 8 bases at J; junction bases unmatched: 10. Germline lookup yields CDR1 SGHTA and CDR2 FQGNSA. The CDR3 DNA reads TGTGCCAGCAGCACCCGATTGGGGACAGGGGGGGAAAAACTGTTTTTT. Translating gives CASSTRLGTGGEKLFF.

The rearrangement joins TRBV29-1 to TRBJ1-1, with TRBD1 matching over 8 bases. Germline loops: CDR1 SQVTM, CDR2 ANQGSEA. The CDR3 consists of 15 residues. Trimming at V came to 2 bases and at J to 1 base, leaving 6 bases not matched to a gene. CDR3 amino acids: CSVERIGQGNTEAFF. The CDR3, as DNA: TGCAGCGTTGAAAGGATCGGACAGGGGAACACTGAAGCTTTCTTT.

The rearrangement links TRBV6-2 or TRBV6-3 to TRBJ2-7; 7 positions agree with TRBD2. V lost 5 bases, J lost 1 base, and 8 bases stayed unmatched. From germline, CDR1 is MNHEY and CDR2 SVGEGT. There are 15 residues in the CDR3. Written as DNA, the CDR3 is TGTGCCAGCAGTGCCACGGGGACTATATCCTACGAGCAGTACTTC. Translated: CASSATGTISYEQYF.

This sequence joins TRBV7-2 and TRBJ1-2; 8 nucleotides match TRBD1. Looked up from germline, CDR1 is SGHTA and CDR2 is FQGNSA. This CDR3 spans 19 amino acids. V shed 0 bases, J shed 2 bases, and the junction held 14 bases outside the gene matches. The CDR3 DNA follows: TGTGCCAGCAGCTTAGCGGGGTCGGTACGTCGGACAGGGAACTATGGCTACACCTTC. Its protein is CASSLAGSVRRTGNYGYTF.

Written as DNA, the CDR3 is TGTGCCAGTAGTATAGCAGGGGCCGAAAGCACCGCGAACTCTTCACCCCTCCACTTT. It yields the protein CASSIAGAESTANSSPLHF. The rearrangement joins TRBV19 to TRBJ1-6; D perhaps matches TRBD1 (6 bases). Germline loops: CDR1 LNHDA, CDR2 SQIVND (reference sequence). The CDR3 length is 19 residues. Deletions cut 1 base from V and 9 bases from J, with 25 bases between.

The rearrangement links TRBV20-1 to TRBJ1-1; D perhaps matches TRBD1 (5 bases). Per germline, CDR1 DFQATT and CDR2 SNEGSKA (reference sequence). V was clipped by 6 bases and J by 8 bases, with 13 bases between them. The CDR3 sequence is 11 residues long. Here the CDR3 reads CSALKGQEAFF. Here the CDR3 DNA reads TGCAGTGCCCTGAAGGGGCAGGAAGCTTTCTTT.

To note about this clone: In the same sample, other DNA sequences code for this CDR3. The chain employs TRBV9 and TRBJ2-2; 7 bases map to TRBD1. The CDR3 covers 15 residues. Trimming removed 2 bases from V and 0 bases from J; junction bases left unmatched: 1. Germline V CDR1 and CDR2: SGDLS, YYNGEE. The chain's CDR3 is CASSVQGANTGELFF. The CDR3 bases are TGTGCCAGCAGCGTGCAGGGGGCGAACACCGGGGAGCTGTTTTTT.

This clone has only one observation. The rearrangement joins TRBV6-2 or TRBV6-3 to TRBJ2-6; D is unclear. This CDR3 has 15 amino acids. The V and J ends lost 1 base and 2 bases respectively, with 6 bases between them. The germline gives CDR1 MNHEY, CDR2 SVGEGT. The chain's CDR3 is CASSYFEAGANVLTF. CDR3 nucleotides: TGTGCCAGCAGTTACTTCGAGGCTGGGGCCAACGTCCTGACTTTC.